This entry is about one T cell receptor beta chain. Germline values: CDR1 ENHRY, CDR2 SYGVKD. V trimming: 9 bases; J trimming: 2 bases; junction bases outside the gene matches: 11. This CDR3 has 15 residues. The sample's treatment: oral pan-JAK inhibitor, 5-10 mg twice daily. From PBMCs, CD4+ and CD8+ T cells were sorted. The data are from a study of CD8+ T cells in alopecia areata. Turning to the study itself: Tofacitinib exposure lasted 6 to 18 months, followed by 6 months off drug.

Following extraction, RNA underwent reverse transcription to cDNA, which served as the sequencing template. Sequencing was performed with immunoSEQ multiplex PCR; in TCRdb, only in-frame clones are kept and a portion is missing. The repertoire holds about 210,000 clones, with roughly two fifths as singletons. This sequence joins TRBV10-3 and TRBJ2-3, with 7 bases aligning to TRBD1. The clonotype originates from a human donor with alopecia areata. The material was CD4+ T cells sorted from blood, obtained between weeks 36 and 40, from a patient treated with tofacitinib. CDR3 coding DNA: TGTGCCATAGGGAGTTCGGACAGGTACACAGATACGCAGTATTTT. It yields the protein CAIGSSDRYTDTQYF.